The source of this T cell receptor beta chain is a study of OX40 agonist ivuxolimab in advanced cancers. As for the study in general: Those enrolled were 82.7% male, with a mean age of around 55 years and ages from about 20 to 79.

Only in-frame clones appear in the TCRdb table, and some are missing; sequencing was by immunoSEQ multiplex PCR. Here the sample spans roughly 27,000 clones, roughly 87% being singletons. Germline loops: CDR1 SGHRS, CDR2 YFSETQ. Trimming shortened V by 6 bases and J by 1 base, and 11 bases separated the two germline ends. There are 13 residues in the CDR3. The chain uses TRBV5-1 and TRBJ2-7, with D tentatively TRBD1 (6 bases). This receptor was obtained from an adult with an advanced solid tumor such as melanoma, head and neck, liver or kidney cancer. The sequences come from CD4+ or CD8+ T cells sorted from blood, collected in a trial of the OX40 agonist ivuxolimab. The CDR3 coding sequence is TGCGCCAGCACCGGGACACCTTCCTACGAGCAGTACTTC. Its translation is CASTGTPSYEQYF. The full variable domain, completed using reference TRBV5-1 and TRBJ2-7, is KAGVTQTPRYLIKTRGQQVTLSCSPISGHRSVSWYQQTPGQGLQFLFEYFSETQRNKGNFPGRFSGRQFSNSRSEMNVSTLELGDSALYLCASTGTPSYEQYFGPGTRLTVT.